A selection of T cell receptor beta chains follows, all from one sample in a study of blood T cell repertoires in COVID-19. The method was immunoSEQ multiplex PCR; TCRdb's version includes in-frame clones alone and lacks a portion of them. The data show about 200,000 clones, 84% seen once. The sample comprised PBMCs or T cells enriched from blood (not recorded which). The receptor source for this set is a woman aged 25 to 45 who had been exposed to COVID-19. Each CDR3 is given with its conserved first and last residue. The D gene is left open where the match is weak. Expanded clones are given a class, and other clones once, few, many or no size at all.

cdr3_length: 17; d_call: TRBD1; clone_size: -; j_call: TRBJ1-4; v_call: TRBV5-1; cdr3_aa: CASSFFRDSHEVEKLFF; cdr3_nt: TGCGCCAGCAGCTTTTTCCGGGACAGCCATGAAGTTGAAAAACTGTTTTTT
cdr3_length: 15; d_call: -; clone_size: -; j_call: TRBJ1-1; v_call: TRBV3-1/TRBV3-2; cdr3_aa: CASSQDVGSDTEAFF; cdr3_nt: TGTGCCAGCAGCCAAGACGTAGGGAGCGACACTGAAGCTTTCTTT
cdr3_length: 14; d_call: -; clone_size: -; j_call: TRBJ1-1; v_call: TRBV30; cdr3_aa: CAWKAGYGHTEAFF; cdr3_nt: TGTGCCTGGAAAGCAGGGTATGGCCACACTGAAGCTTTCTTT
cdr3_length: 16; d_call: TRBD1; clone_size: -; j_call: TRBJ2-2; v_call: TRBV9; cdr3_aa: CASSVGGQGIAGELFF; cdr3_nt: TGTGCCAGCAGCGTGGGCGGACAGGGGATCGCGGGGGAGCTGTTTTTT
cdr3_length: 14; d_call: -; clone_size: -; j_call: TRBJ1-2; v_call: TRBV11-2; cdr3_aa: CASSLAGVGYGYTF; cdr3_nt: TGTGCCAGCAGCTTAGCAGGGGTCGGCTATGGCTACACCTTC
cdr3_length: 11; d_call: -; clone_size: -; j_call: TRBJ2-7; v_call: TRBV23-1; cdr3_aa: CASSGPYEQYF; cdr3_nt: TGCGCCAGCAGTGGCCCCTACGAGCAGTACTTC
cdr3_length: 14; d_call: -; clone_size: -; j_call: TRBJ1-1; v_call: TRBV10-3; cdr3_aa: CAISVDSGDTEAFF; cdr3_nt: TGTGCCATCAGTGTAGACAGCGGGGACACTGAAGCTTTCTTT
cdr3_length: 13; d_call: -; clone_size: -; j_call: TRBJ2-7; v_call: TRBV18; cdr3_aa: CASSPLRVYEQYF; cdr3_nt: TGTGCCAGCTCGCCCCTGCGGGTCTACGAGCAGTACTTC
cdr3_length: 14; d_call: TRBD2; clone_size: -; j_call: TRBJ2-5; v_call: TRBV27; cdr3_aa: CASSPRLASETQYF; cdr3_nt: TGTGCCAGCAGTCCTCGACTAGCCTCAGAGACCCAGTACTTC
cdr3_length: 13; d_call: TRBD1; clone_size: -; j_call: TRBJ1-1; v_call: TRBV10-3; cdr3_aa: CAITRTGGTEAFF; cdr3_nt: TGTGCCATCACCCGGACAGGGGGCACTGAAGCTTTCTTT
cdr3_length: 15; d_call: -; clone_size: -; j_call: TRBJ2-3; v_call: TRBV5-8; cdr3_aa: CASSFTGVQTDTQYF; cdr3_nt: TGTGCCAGCAGCTTTACGGGGGTCCAAACAGATACGCAGTATTTT
cdr3_length: 17; d_call: TRBD1; clone_size: -; j_call: TRBJ1-1; v_call: TRBV2; cdr3_aa: CASSSPRGQGRRTEAFF; cdr3_nt: TGTGCCAGCAGTAGTCCCAGAGGACAGGGTCGTAGAACTGAAGCTTTCTTT
cdr3_length: 20; d_call: TRBD1; clone_size: -; j_call: TRBJ2-7; v_call: TRBV23-1; cdr3_aa: CASSLNCPGLRQGLTYEQYF; cdr3_nt: TGCGCCAGCAGTCTCAATTGTCCCGGGTTGCGACAGGGCCTTACCTACGAGCAGTACTTC
cdr3_length: 14; d_call: TRBD1; clone_size: -; j_call: TRBJ1-2; v_call: TRBV5-6; cdr3_aa: CASSLEQGFGGYTF; cdr3_nt: TGTGCCAGCAGCTTGGAACAGGGGTTCGGTGGCTACACCTTC
cdr3_length: 17; d_call: TRBD2; clone_size: -; j_call: TRBJ2-3; v_call: TRBV19; cdr3_aa: CASSLAGGSDSGDTQYF; cdr3_nt: TGTGCCAGTAGTCTAGCGGGGGGATCCGACTCAGGGGATACGCAGTATTTT
cdr3_length: 13; d_call: -; clone_size: few; j_call: TRBJ2-7; v_call: TRBV19; cdr3_aa: CASYKRRPYEQYF; cdr3_nt: TGTGCCAGTTACAAAAGGAGACCCTACGAGCAGTACTTC
cdr3_length: 15; d_call: -; clone_size: -; j_call: TRBJ1-5; v_call: TRBV9; cdr3_aa: CASSVSDMVDQPQHF; cdr3_nt: TGTGCCAGCAGCGTCTCGGACATGGTGGATCAGCCCCAGCATTTT
cdr3_length: 16; d_call: -; clone_size: -; j_call: TRBJ1-3; v_call: TRBV3-1/TRBV3-2; cdr3_aa: CASSRKMSQWGNTIYF; cdr3_nt: TGTGCCAGCAGCCGAAAAATGTCCCAGTGGGGAAACACCATATATTTT
cdr3_length: 14; d_call: -; clone_size: many; j_call: TRBJ2-7; v_call: TRBV2; cdr3_aa: CASSGRAGGSEQYF; cdr3_nt: TGTGCCAGCAGTGGTAGGGCAGGGGGGAGCGAGCAGTACTTC
cdr3_length: 12; d_call: TRBD1; clone_size: few; j_call: TRBJ2-7; v_call: TRBV27; cdr3_aa: CASSFTGDEQYF; cdr3_nt: TGTGCCAGCAGTTTCACAGGGGACGAGCAGTACTTC
cdr3_length: 13; d_call: TRBD1; clone_size: -; j_call: TRBJ1-1; v_call: TRBV30; cdr3_aa: CAWDRGGGTEAFF; cdr3_nt: TGTGCCTGGGACAGGGGGGGTGGGACTGAAGCTTTCTTT
cdr3_length: 14; d_call: TRBD1; clone_size: -; j_call: TRBJ2-1; v_call: TRBV2; cdr3_aa: CASTRQGSYNEQFF; cdr3_nt: TGTGCCAGCACCAGACAGGGCTCCTACAATGAGCAGTTCTTC
cdr3_length: 17; d_call: -; clone_size: few; j_call: TRBJ1-4; v_call: TRBV9; cdr3_aa: CASSVGVSLATNEKLFF; cdr3_nt: TGTGCCAGCAGCGTAGGTGTCAGCCTAGCAACTAATGAAAAACTGTTTTTT
cdr3_length: 19; d_call: TRBD1; clone_size: -; j_call: TRBJ1-4; v_call: TRBV2; cdr3_aa: CASSEAGTGNIATNEKLFF; cdr3_nt: TGTGCCAGCAGTGAAGCGGGGACAGGGAATATTGCAACTAATGAAAAACTGTTTTTT
cdr3_length: 13; d_call: TRBD1; clone_size: -; j_call: TRBJ2-1; v_call: TRBV6-5; cdr3_aa: CASSRDRTNEQFF; cdr3_nt: TGTGCCAGCAGTCGGGACAGGACAAACGAGCAGTTCTTC
cdr3_length: 15; d_call: TRBD2; clone_size: once; j_call: TRBJ2-3; v_call: TRBV7-2; cdr3_aa: CASNSRGGDTDTQYF; cdr3_nt: TGTGCCAGCAACTCGCGGGGGGGGGATACAGATACGCAGTATTTT
cdr3_length: 14; d_call: -; clone_size: -; j_call: TRBJ1-1; v_call: TRBV7-9; cdr3_aa: CASKPPGGRTEAFF; cdr3_nt: TGTGCCAGCAAACCACCGGGGGGCAGGACTGAAGCTTTCTTT
cdr3_length: 14; d_call: TRBD1; clone_size: -; j_call: TRBJ1-2; v_call: TRBV27; cdr3_aa: CASSLLQGADGYTF; cdr3_nt: TGTGCCAGCAGTTTACTGCAGGGGGCTGATGGCTACACCTTC
cdr3_length: 16; d_call: TRBD1; clone_size: -; j_call: TRBJ1-1; v_call: TRBV5-5; cdr3_aa: CASSLIQGVLNTEAFF; cdr3_nt: TGTGCCAGCAGCTTGATACAGGGGGTTTTGAACACTGAAGCTTTCTTT
cdr3_length: 14; d_call: -; clone_size: once; j_call: TRBJ1-3; v_call: TRBV7-9; cdr3_aa: CASRGLFSGNTIYF; cdr3_nt: TGTGCCAGCAGGGGACTGTTCTCTGGAAACACCATATATTTT
cdr3_length: 13; d_call: -; clone_size: -; j_call: TRBJ2-7; v_call: TRBV7-3; cdr3_aa: CASSSRGAFEQYF; cdr3_nt: TGTGCCAGCAGCTCCAGGGGGGCGTTCGAGCAGTACTTC
cdr3_length: 11; d_call: -; clone_size: -; j_call: TRBJ1-2; v_call: TRBV24-1; cdr3_aa: CATSDRAGWTF; cdr3_nt: TGTGCCACCAGTGATAGGGCAGGGTGGACCTTC
cdr3_length: 14; d_call: -; clone_size: -; j_call: TRBJ1-2; v_call: TRBV5-8; cdr3_aa: CASSGQWGAYGYTF; cdr3_nt: TGTGCCAGCAGCGGACAGTGGGGAGCTTATGGCTACACCTTC
cdr3_length: 14; d_call: -; clone_size: once; j_call: TRBJ1-2; v_call: TRBV2; cdr3_aa: CASSAGGGPGGYTF; cdr3_nt: TGTGCCAGCAGTGCGGGGGGTGGCCCAGGTGGCTACACCTTC
cdr3_length: 15; d_call: -; clone_size: -; j_call: TRBJ1-2; v_call: TRBV29-1; cdr3_aa: CSVDNLRQSSYGYTF; cdr3_nt: TGCAGCGTTGACAACCTGAGGCAGTCAAGTTATGGCTACACCTTC
cdr3_length: 13; d_call: -; clone_size: few; j_call: TRBJ1-1; v_call: TRBV3-1/TRBV3-2; cdr3_aa: CASSPPRNTEAFF; cdr3_nt: TGTGCCAGCAGCCCTCCGAGGAACACTGAAGCTTTCTTT
cdr3_length: 14; d_call: -; clone_size: -; j_call: TRBJ1-2; v_call: TRBV9; cdr3_aa: CASSVEWGRGGYTF; cdr3_nt: TGTGCCAGCAGCGTAGAATGGGGGCGAGGTGGCTACACCTTC
cdr3_length: 13; d_call: -; clone_size: -; j_call: TRBJ2-3; v_call: TRBV4-3; cdr3_aa: CASSRGSTDTQYF; cdr3_nt: TGCGCCAGCAGCCGAGGGAGCACAGATACGCAGTATTTT
cdr3_length: 14; d_call: -; clone_size: -; j_call: TRBJ2-2; v_call: TRBV19; cdr3_aa: CASSITGDTGELFF; cdr3_nt: TGTGCCAGTAGTATTACGGGGGACACCGGGGAGCTGTTTTTT
cdr3_length: 14; d_call: -; clone_size: -; j_call: TRBJ1-1; v_call: TRBV5-8; cdr3_aa: CASSPEAVNTEAFF; cdr3_nt: TGTGCCAGCAGCCCTGAGGCAGTGAACACTGAAGCTTTCTTT
cdr3_length: 13; d_call: TRBD1; clone_size: -; j_call: TRBJ2-7; v_call: TRBV7-2; cdr3_aa: CASSLGPGGEQYF; cdr3_nt: TGTGCCAGCAGCTTAGGCCCAGGGGGCGAGCAGTACTTC
cdr3_length: 13; d_call: -; clone_size: -; j_call: TRBJ1-1; v_call: TRBV10-3; cdr3_aa: CAISAGVPTEAFF; cdr3_nt: TGTGCCATCAGTGCCGGGGTCCCCACTGAAGCTTTCTTT
cdr3_length: 14; d_call: -; clone_size: once; j_call: TRBJ2-7; v_call: TRBV4-3; cdr3_aa: CASSQGGTSYEQYF; cdr3_nt: TGCGCCAGCAGCCAAGGAGGCACGTCCTACGAGCAGTACTTC
cdr3_length: 16; d_call: TRBD2; clone_size: -; j_call: TRBJ2-1; v_call: TRBV6-4; cdr3_aa: CASSSATSGGADEQFF; cdr3_nt: TGTGCCAGCAGCTCCGCGACTAGCGGGGGGGCCGATGAGCAGTTCTTC
cdr3_length: 14; d_call: -; clone_size: -; j_call: TRBJ1-1; v_call: TRBV15; cdr3_aa: CATSRGESNTEAFF; cdr3_nt: TGTGCCACCAGCCGGGGGGAGTCGAACACTGAAGCTTTCTTT
cdr3_length: 17; d_call: -; clone_size: -; j_call: TRBJ2-2; v_call: TRBV12-5; cdr3_aa: CASGLVLSRSLPGELFF; cdr3_nt: TGTGCTAGTGGTTTGGTACTCTCCCGGTCCCTTCCCGGGGAGCTGTTTTTT
cdr3_length: 11; d_call: -; clone_size: -; j_call: TRBJ1-2; v_call: TRBV7-9; cdr3_aa: CASSLTDGYTF; cdr3_nt: TGTGCCAGCAGCTTAACGGATGGCTACACCTTC
cdr3_length: 15; d_call: TRBD2; clone_size: -; j_call: TRBJ2-3; v_call: TRBV10-3; cdr3_aa: CAISELAGGTDTQYF; cdr3_nt: TGTGCCATCAGCGAACTAGCGGGAGGCACAGATACGCAGTATTTT
cdr3_length: 14; d_call: -; clone_size: -; j_call: TRBJ2-7; v_call: TRBV5-6; cdr3_aa: CASSLAGQSYEQYF; cdr3_nt: TGTGCCAGCAGCTTGGCTGGACAGAGCTACGAGCAGTACTTC
cdr3_length: 16; d_call: TRBD1; clone_size: -; j_call: TRBJ1-2; v_call: TRBV6-5; cdr3_aa: CASSYSLTGPDYGYTF; cdr3_nt: TGTGCCAGCAGTTACTCCTTGACAGGGCCGGACTATGGCTACACCTTC
cdr3_length: 15; d_call: TRBD1; clone_size: -; j_call: TRBJ2-7; v_call: TRBV18; cdr3_aa: CASSPRDRGPYEQYF; cdr3_nt: TGTGCCAGCTCTCCCCGGGACAGGGGGCCCTACGAGCAGTACTTC
cdr3_length: 12; d_call: TRBD1; clone_size: -; j_call: TRBJ1-4; v_call: TRBV19; cdr3_aa: CASSTGTGAIHF; cdr3_nt: TGTGCCAGTAGTACCGGCACAGGGGCGATCCATTTT
cdr3_length: 13; d_call: -; clone_size: -; j_call: TRBJ2-1; v_call: TRBV9; cdr3_aa: CASSVASYNEQFF; cdr3_nt: TGTGCCAGCAGCGTAGCTAGCTACAATGAGCAGTTCTTC
cdr3_length: 13; d_call: -; clone_size: -; j_call: TRBJ1-1; v_call: TRBV7-3; cdr3_aa: CASQGSHNTEAFF; cdr3_nt: TGTGCCAGCCAAGGGAGCCACAACACTGAAGCTTTCTTT
cdr3_length: 15; d_call: -; clone_size: -; j_call: TRBJ1-2; v_call: TRBV28; cdr3_aa: CASSSQLAMNYGYTF; cdr3_nt: TGTGCCAGCAGCTCTCAACTTGCGATGAACTATGGCTACACCTTC
cdr3_length: 17; d_call: TRBD2; clone_size: once; j_call: TRBJ2-5; v_call: TRBV7-2; cdr3_aa: CASSLLLAGRSGETQYF; cdr3_nt: TGTGCCAGCAGCTTACTACTAGCGGGGAGGTCCGGAGAGACCCAGTACTTC
cdr3_length: 15; d_call: -; clone_size: -; j_call: TRBJ1-1; v_call: TRBV11-2; cdr3_aa: CASRHPQGSDTEAFF; cdr3_nt: TGTGCCAGCAGACACCCGCAGGGGTCGGACACTGAAGCTTTCTTT
cdr3_length: 16; d_call: TRBD1; clone_size: few; j_call: TRBJ2-7; v_call: TRBV18; cdr3_aa: CASSPPDRAGAYEQYF; cdr3_nt: TGTGCCAGCTCACCTCCAGACAGGGCCGGGGCCTACGAGCAGTACTTC
cdr3_length: 15; d_call: TRBD1; clone_size: -; j_call: TRBJ1-1; v_call: TRBV5-1; cdr3_aa: CASSGQGKRNTEAFF; cdr3_nt: TGCGCCAGCAGCGGACAGGGGAAGAGGAACACTGAAGCTTTCTTT
cdr3_length: 10; d_call: -; clone_size: -; j_call: TRBJ2-3; v_call: TRBV20-1; cdr3_aa: CSAPLDTQYF; cdr3_nt: TGCAGTGCCCCTCTTGATACGCAGTATTTT